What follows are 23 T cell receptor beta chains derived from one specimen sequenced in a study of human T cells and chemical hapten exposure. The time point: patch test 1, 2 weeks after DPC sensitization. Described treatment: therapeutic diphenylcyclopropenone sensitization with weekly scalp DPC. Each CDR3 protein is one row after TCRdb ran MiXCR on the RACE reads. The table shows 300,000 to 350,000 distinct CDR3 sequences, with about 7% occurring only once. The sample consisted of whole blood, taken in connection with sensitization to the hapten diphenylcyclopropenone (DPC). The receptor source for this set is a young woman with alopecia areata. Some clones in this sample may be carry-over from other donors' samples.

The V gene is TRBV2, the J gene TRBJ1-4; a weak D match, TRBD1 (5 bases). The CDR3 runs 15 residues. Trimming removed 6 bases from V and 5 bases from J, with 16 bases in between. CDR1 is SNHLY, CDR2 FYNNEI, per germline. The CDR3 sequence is CASRTPGRTNEKLFF. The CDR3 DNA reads TGTGCCAGCAGGACCCCGGGACGGACGAATGAAAAACTGTTTTTT.

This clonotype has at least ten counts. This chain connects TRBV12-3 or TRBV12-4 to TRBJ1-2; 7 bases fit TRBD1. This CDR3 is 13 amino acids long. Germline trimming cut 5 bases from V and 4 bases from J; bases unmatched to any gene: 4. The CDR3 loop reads CASSLQGSYGYTF. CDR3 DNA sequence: TGTGCCAGCAGTCTACAGGGGAGCTATGGCTACACCTTC.

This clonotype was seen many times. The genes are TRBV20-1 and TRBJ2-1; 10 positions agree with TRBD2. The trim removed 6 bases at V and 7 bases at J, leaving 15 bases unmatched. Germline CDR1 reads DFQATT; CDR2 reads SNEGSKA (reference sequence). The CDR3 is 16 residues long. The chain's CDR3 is CSAKERGGLSSNEQFF. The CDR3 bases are TGCAGTGCCAAGGAGCGGGGGGGCCTCAGCAGTAATGAGCAGTTCTTC.

In DNA, the CDR3 is TGTGCCAGCAGCTTAGAAGTCGGGAGAAGCTCCTACAATGAGCAGTTCTTC. Its translation is CASSLEVGRSSYNEQFF. The rearrangement uses TRBV7-9 and TRBJ2-1; a weak D match, TRBD2 (6 bases). The germline CDR1 and CDR2 sequences are SEHNR and FQNEAQ (reference sequence). V was clipped by 1 base and J by 0 bases, with 13 bases between them. The length of the CDR3 is 17 residues. The complete variable domain, with remaining parts taken from reference TRBV7-9 and TRBJ2-1, reads DTGVSQNPRHKITKRGQNVTFRCDPISEHNRLYWYRQTLGQGPEFLTYFQNEAQLEKSRLLSDRFSAERPKGSFSTLEIQRTEQGDSAMYLCASSLEVGRSSYNEQFFGPGTRLTVL.

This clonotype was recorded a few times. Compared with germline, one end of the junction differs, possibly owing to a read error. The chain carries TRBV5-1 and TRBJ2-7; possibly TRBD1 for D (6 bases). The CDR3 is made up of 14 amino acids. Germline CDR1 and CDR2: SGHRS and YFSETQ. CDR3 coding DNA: TGCGCCAGCAGTTTGGTACTGGGGGCGGAGGAGCAGTACTTC. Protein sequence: CASSLVLGAEEQYF.

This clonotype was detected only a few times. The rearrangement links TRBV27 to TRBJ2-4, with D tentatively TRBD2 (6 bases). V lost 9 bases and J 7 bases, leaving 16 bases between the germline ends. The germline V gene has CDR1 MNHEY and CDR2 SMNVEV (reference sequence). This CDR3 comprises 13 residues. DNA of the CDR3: TGTGCCAGTTCGGGAGAGGCTAAGAACATTCAGTACTTC. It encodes CASSGEAKNIQYF.

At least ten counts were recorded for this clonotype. The CDR3 sequence is CASSRNGQGSGYTF. The CDR3 nucleotides read TGTGCCAGCAGCCGGAATGGACAGGGTAGTGGCTACACCTTC. V usage is TRBV3-1 and J usage is TRBJ1-2, with TRBD1 matching over 8 bases. Trimming at V came to 4 bases and at J to 7 bases, leaving 8 bases not matched to a gene. The CDR3 loop spans 14 amino acids. Looked up from germline, CDR1 is LGHDT and CDR2 is YNNKEL (reference sequence).

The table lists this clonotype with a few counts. The CDR3 loop reads CAITPQGGDYGYTF. In nucleotides, the CDR3 is TGTGCCATCACCCCGCAGGGGGGAGACTATGGCTACACCTTC. V and J are TRBV10-3 and TRBJ1-2, with 7 bases that match TRBD1. V shed 7 bases and J 3 bases; nucleotides not matched to a gene: 8. The CDR3 is 14 residues long. CDR1 and CDR2 from the germline V gene are ENHRY and SYGVKD.

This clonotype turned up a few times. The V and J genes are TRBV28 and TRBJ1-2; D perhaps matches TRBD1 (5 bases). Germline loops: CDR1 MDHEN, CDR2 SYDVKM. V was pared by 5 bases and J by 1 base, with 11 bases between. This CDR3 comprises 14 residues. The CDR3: CASSPPGRNYGYTF. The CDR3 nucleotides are TGTGCCAGCAGTCCACCAGGGCGTAACTATGGCTACACCTTC.

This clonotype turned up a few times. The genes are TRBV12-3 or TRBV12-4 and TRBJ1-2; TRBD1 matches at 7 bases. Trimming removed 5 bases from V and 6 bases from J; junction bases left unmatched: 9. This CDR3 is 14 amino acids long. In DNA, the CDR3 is TGTGCCAGCAGTCCGTCCGGGACAGAGGATGGCTACACCTTC. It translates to CASSPSGTEDGYTF.

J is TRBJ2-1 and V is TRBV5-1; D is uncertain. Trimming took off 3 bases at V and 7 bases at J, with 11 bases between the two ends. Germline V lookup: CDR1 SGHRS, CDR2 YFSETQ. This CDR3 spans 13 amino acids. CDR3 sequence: CASSSGAWNEQFF. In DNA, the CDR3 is TGCGCCAGCAGCTCCGGCGCGTGGAATGAGCAGTTCTTC.

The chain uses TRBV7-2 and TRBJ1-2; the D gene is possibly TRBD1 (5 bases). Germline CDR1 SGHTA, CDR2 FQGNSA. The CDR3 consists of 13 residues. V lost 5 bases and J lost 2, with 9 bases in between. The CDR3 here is CASSAGRNYGYTF. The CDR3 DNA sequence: TGTGCCAGCAGCGCGGGACGGAACTATGGCTACACCTTC. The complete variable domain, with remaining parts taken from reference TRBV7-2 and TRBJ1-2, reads GAGVSQSPSNKVTEKGKDVELRCDPISGHTALYWYRQSLGQGLEFLIYFQGNSAPDKSGLPSDRFSAERTGGSVSTLTIQRTQQEDSAVYLCASSAGRNYGYTFGSGTRLTVV.

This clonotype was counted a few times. The CDR3 reads CASSTRTGGRNQPQHF. The CDR3 bases are TGTGCCAGCAGTACACGCACAGGGGGCCGGAATCAGCCCCAGCATTTT. The gene calls are TRBV6-6 and TRBJ1-5; 9 positions match TRBD1. Germline values: CDR1 MNHNY, CDR2 SVGAGI (reference sequence). V gave up 5 bases and J gave up 4 bases; unmatched junction bases: 9. This CDR3 is 16 amino acids long.

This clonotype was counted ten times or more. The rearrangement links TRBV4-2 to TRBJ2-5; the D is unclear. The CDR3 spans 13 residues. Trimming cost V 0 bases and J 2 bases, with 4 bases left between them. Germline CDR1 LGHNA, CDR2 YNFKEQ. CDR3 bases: TGTGCCAGCAGCCAAGACCTACAAGAGACCCAGTACTTC. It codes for CASSQDLQETQYF.

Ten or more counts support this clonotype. The CDR3 nucleotides read TGTGCCAGCAGTGGAGGACGGCAGCCCCAGCATTTT. It specifies CASSGGRQPQHF. The gene calls are TRBV6-2 or TRBV6-3 and TRBJ1-5; D remains ambiguous. V lost 5 bases to trimming and J lost 7 bases, with 9 bases between them. The V gene's germline CDR1 is MNHEY and CDR2 SVGEGT. The CDR3 totals 12 residues.

In DNA form, the CDR3 reads TGTGCCAGCAGTTTGGTGAGCGGGGCGGGGGAGCAGTACTTC. Translating it yields CASSLVSGAGEQYF. This sequence joins TRBV12-3 or TRBV12-4 and TRBJ2-7; TRBD2 matches at 7 bases. CDR3 length equals 14 residues. The V and J ends lost 3 bases and 7 bases, in that order; junction bases with no gene match: 9.

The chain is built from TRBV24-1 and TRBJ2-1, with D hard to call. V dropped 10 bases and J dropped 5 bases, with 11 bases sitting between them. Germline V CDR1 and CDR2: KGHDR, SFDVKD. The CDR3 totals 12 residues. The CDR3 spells CATSSWDNEQFF. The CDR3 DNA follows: TGTGCCACTTCAAGCTGGGACAATGAGCAGTTCTTC.

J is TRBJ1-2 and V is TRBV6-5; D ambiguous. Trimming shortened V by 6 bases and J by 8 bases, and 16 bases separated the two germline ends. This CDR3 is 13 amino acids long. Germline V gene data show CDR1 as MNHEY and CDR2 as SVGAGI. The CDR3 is CASRETVLDGYTF. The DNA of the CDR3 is TGTGCCAGCAGGGAAACAGTACTTGACGGCTACACCTTC.

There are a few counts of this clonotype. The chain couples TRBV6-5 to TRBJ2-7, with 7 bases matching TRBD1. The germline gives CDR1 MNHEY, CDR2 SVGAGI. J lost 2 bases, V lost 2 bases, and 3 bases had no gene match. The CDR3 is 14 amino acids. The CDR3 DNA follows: TGTGCCAGCAGTTACGGGACAGCCGCCTACGAGCAGTACTTC. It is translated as CASSYGTAAYEQYF.

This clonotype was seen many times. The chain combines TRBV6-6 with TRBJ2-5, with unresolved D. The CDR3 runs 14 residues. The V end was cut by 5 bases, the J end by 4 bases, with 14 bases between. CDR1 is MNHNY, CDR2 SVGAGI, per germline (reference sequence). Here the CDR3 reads CASSPFPGGETQYF. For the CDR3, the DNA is TGTGCCAGCAGTCCATTCCCGGGTGGAGAGACCCAGTACTTC.

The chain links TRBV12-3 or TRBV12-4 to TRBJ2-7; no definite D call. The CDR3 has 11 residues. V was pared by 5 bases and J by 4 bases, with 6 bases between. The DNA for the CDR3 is TGTGCCAGCAGTATCGGATACGAGCAGTACTTC. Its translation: CASSIGYEQYF.

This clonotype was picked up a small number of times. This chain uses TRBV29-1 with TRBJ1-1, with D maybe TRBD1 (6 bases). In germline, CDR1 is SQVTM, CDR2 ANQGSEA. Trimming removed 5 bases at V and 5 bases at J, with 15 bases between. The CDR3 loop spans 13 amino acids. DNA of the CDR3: TGCAGCGTTCCCCTACAGGGCCATACTGAAGCTTTCTTT. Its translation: CSVPLQGHTEAFF.

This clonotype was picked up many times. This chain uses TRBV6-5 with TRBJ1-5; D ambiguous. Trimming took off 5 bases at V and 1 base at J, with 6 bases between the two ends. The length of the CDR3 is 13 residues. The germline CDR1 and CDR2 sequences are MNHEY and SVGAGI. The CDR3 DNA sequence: TGTGCCAGCAGTGTCACAAGCAATCAGCCCCAGCATTTT. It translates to CASSVTSNQPQHF.